This T cell receptor (beta chain) is from a study of cytomegalovirus exposure and HLA in healthy donors. Assay used: immunoSEQ multiplex PCR; TCRdb lists only in-frame clones, some missing. This table has about 70,000 clones, roughly 94% appearing once. Study-wide results and limits: The study recorded 150 to 200 TCR beta chains that were cytomegalovirus-associated. The tendency of first-cohort TCR clusters to co-occur in the 90 to 150 validation repertoires was the finding of a later analysis. Rare TCR sequences predominated, though certain public TCRs were found in many donors.

Regarding this clone: Its target is unknown.

V was trimmed by 3 bases and J by 6 bases, leaving 8 bases between them. This CDR3 contains 13 residues. CDR1 and CDR2 (germline): ENHRY, SYGVKD. The approximately 130-subject validation cohort, separate from the roughly 670-subject first cohort, included the donors. This clonotype was sampled from a man aged 18 to 35 in good health and CMV-seropositive. Sequenced: PBMCs. V is TRBV10-3 and J is TRBJ2-2; D remains unclear. CDR3 in DNA: TGTGCCATCAGTGATAATGTCGCCGGGGAGCTGTTTTTT. This translates into CAISDNVAGELFF.